The rows below give T cell receptor beta chains drawn from one sample of a study of OX40 agonist ivuxolimab in advanced cancers. Profiling relied on immunoSEQ multiplex PCR, and the TCRdb table lists in-frame clones only, not all of them. This sample has roughly 95,000 clones, with just over 85% found just once. The sample was CD4+ or CD8+ T cells sorted from blood, taken in a trial of the OX40 agonist ivuxolimab. All receptors derive from an adult with an advanced solid tumor such as melanoma, head and neck, liver or kidney cancer. Both conserved end residues are part of each CDR3. A D gene is named only where the DNA matches it firmly. Clone size appears in some rows only: once, few, many, or a class for an expanded clone.

clone size	D gene	J gene	V gene	CDR3 protein	CDR3 DNA
NA	TRBD2	TRBJ2-7	TRBV7-7	CASSYKPLAGTDEQYF	TGTGCTAGCAGTTATAAACCCCTAGCGGGAACCGACGAGCAGTACTTC
NA	TRBD2	TRBJ2-7	TRBV18	CASSPGWGLDRPYEQYF	TGTGCCAGCTCACCCGGTTGGGGACTAGACAGGCCCTACGAGCAGTACTTC
once	TRBD2	TRBJ2-5	TRBV18	CASSPSSASGGETQYF	TGTGCCAGCTCACCTTCGTCGGCTAGCGGGGGGGAGACCCAGTACTTC
NA	TRBD1	TRBJ2-6	TRBV5-5	CASSLRSGGFSGANVLTF	TGTGCCAGCAGCTTAAGGTCAGGGGGCTTTTCTGGGGCCAACGTCCTGACTTTC
NA	NA	TRBJ1-3	TRBV6-5	CASSSGYTIYF	TGTGCCAGCAGCTCTGGGTACACCATATATTTT
NA	NA	TRBJ2-7	TRBV9	CASSVAAAFSYEQYF	TGTGCCAGCAGCGTAGCCGCGGCTTTCTCCTACGAGCAGTACTTC
NA	TRBD2	TRBJ2-3	TRBV2	CASSRTSVTDTQYF	TGTGCCAGCAGTAGGACTAGCGTGACAGATACGCAGTATTTT
NA	NA	TRBJ2-7	TRBV7-9	CASSFGGTYEQYF	TGTGCCAGCAGCTTTGGTGGGACCTACGAGCAGTACTTC
NA	NA	TRBJ1-3	TRBV6-1	CASSEAPLLRSQTSGNTIYF	TGTGCCAGCAGTGAAGCGCCTCTTCTGCGATCGCAAACTTCTGGAAACACCATATATTTT
NA	NA	TRBJ2-5	TRBV5-6	CASSLVGQTTRTQYF	TGTGCCAGCAGCTTGGTAGGACAGACGACCCGGACCCAGTACTTC
NA	NA	TRBJ1-1	TRBV18	CASSSGARNTEAFF	TGTGCCAGCTCATCAGGGGCCAGGAACACTGAAGCTTTCTTT
NA	NA	TRBJ2-7	TRBV19	CASSRVGRPEIYEQYF	TGTGCCAGTAGTAGGGTTGGGCGCCCAGAGATCTACGAGCAGTACTTC
NA	NA	TRBJ1-1	TRBV11-2	CASSLDRGGKAFF	TGTGCCAGCAGCTTAGATCGGGGCGGGAAAGCTTTCTTT
NA	NA	TRBJ2-3	TRBV19	CASQRGLYTDTQYF	TGTGCCAGCCAACGGGGACTGTACACAGATACGCAGTATTTT
NA	NA	TRBJ2-3	TRBV18	CASSPRNTFRSTDTQYF	TGTGCCAGCTCACCACGAAATACCTTCCGGAGCACAGATACGCAGTATTTT
NA	NA	TRBJ1-3	TRBV5-1	CASSLSGPSGNTIYF	TGCGCCAGCAGCCTCAGTGGACCCTCTGGAAACACCATATATTTT
NA	NA	TRBJ2-1	TRBV4-1	CASSRHRDPDGSYNEQFF	TGCGCCAGCAGCCGGCACCGGGACCCGGACGGATCCTACAATGAGCAGTTCTTC
NA	TRBD1	TRBJ1-5	TRBV19	CASSMGGRDRDISNHYSNQPQHF	TGTGCCAGTAGTATGGGAGGTCGGGACAGGGACATTTCAAATCATTATAGCAATCAGCCCCAGCATTTT
NA	NA	TRBJ2-5	TRBV20-1	CSDRHQETQYF	TGCAGTGATCGGCACCAAGAGACCCAGTACTTC
NA	NA	TRBJ2-1	TRBV5-1	CASSSGIMGNFHEQFF	TGCGCCAGCAGCTCTGGTATAATGGGGAACTTCCATGAGCAGTTCTTC
NA	TRBD1	TRBJ1-1	TRBV7-9	CASSLTGQGAKNTEAFF	TGTGCCAGCAGCTTAACGGGACAGGGGGCAAAGAACACTGAAGCTTTCTTT
NA	TRBD2	TRBJ2-3	TRBV5-1	CASSGTSGHTDTQYF	TGCGCCAGCAGCGGGACTAGCGGGCACACAGATACGCAGTATTTT
NA	NA	TRBJ2-3	TRBV18	CASSPLRGEGGDTQYF	TGTGCCAGCTCACCATTGCGGGGCGAGGGTGGAGATACGCAGTATTTT
NA	TRBD2	TRBJ2-1	TRBV19	CASSRSSGTYNEQFF	TGTGCCAGTAGTCGGTCTAGCGGGACTTACAATGAGCAGTTCTTC
NA	TRBD1	TRBJ1-4	TRBV28	CASSRPSPGTATNEKLFF	TGTGCCAGCAGCCGCCCCTCTCCGGGGACAGCAACTAATGAAAAACTGTTTTTT
NA	NA	TRBJ1-2	TRBV29-1	CSARDPEANYGYTF	TGCAGCGCCAGGGATCCAGAGGCTAACTATGGCTACACCTTC
NA	TRBD2	TRBJ2-3	TRBV5-8	CASSPGVAGELDTQYF	TGTGCCAGCAGCCCCGGGGTAGCGGGAGAGCTAGATACGCAGTATTTT
NA	NA	TRBJ2-5	TRBV19	CASSDTGEVETQYF	TGTGCCAGTAGTGACACGGGAGAGGTTGAGACCCAGTACTTC
NA	NA	TRBJ1-3	TRBV7-9	CASSLSGNTIYF	TGTGCCAGCAGCCTCTCTGGAAACACCATATATTTT
NA	NA	TRBJ2-1	TRBV5-1	CASRMWVGDNEQFF	TGCGCCAGCAGAATGTGGGTCGGGGACAATGAGCAGTTCTTC
NA	NA	TRBJ2-1	TRBV19	CASSIDPGRAGEQFF	TGTGCCAGTAGTATAGACCCGGGCAGGGCGGGTGAGCAGTTCTTC
NA	NA	TRBJ2-3	TRBV14	CASSPRPGLGTDTQYF	TGTGCCAGCAGCCCGAGGCCGGGGCTGGGGACAGATACGCAGTATTTT
few	NA	TRBJ1-1	TRBV6-6	CASSRGDTLNTEAFF	TGTGCCAGCAGCCGAGGCGACACTTTGAACACTGAAGCTTTCTTT
NA	NA	TRBJ2-3	TRBV29-1	CSVQGGAVTDTQYF	TGCAGCGTCCAAGGGGGAGCAGTAACAGATACGCAGTATTTT
NA	NA	TRBJ2-5	TRBV5-5	CASSFRSWDNQETQYF	TGTGCCAGCAGCTTTAGGTCTTGGGACAACCAAGAGACCCAGTACTTC
NA	TRBD2	TRBJ2-1	TRBV11-3	CASSSGLAALDEQFF	TGTGCCAGCAGCTCGGGACTAGCGGCTTTGGATGAGCAGTTCTTC
NA	TRBD1	TRBJ1-5	TRBV19	CASSINRTGIANQPQHF	TGTGCCAGTAGCATAAACCGGACAGGGATTGCCAATCAGCCCCAGCATTTT
NA	NA	TRBJ2-2	TRBV13	CASSGNRGVIGELFF	TGTGCCAGCAGCGGAAACCGAGGGGTTATCGGGGAGCTGTTTTTT
NA	TRBD1	TRBJ2-3	TRBV2	CASIRDRVMADTQYF	TGTGCCAGCATCCGAGACAGGGTTATGGCAGATACGCAGTATTTT
NA	TRBD1	TRBJ2-7	TRBV30	CAWAQGTYEQYF	TGTGCCTGGGCACAGGGGACCTACGAGCAGTACTTC
NA	NA	TRBJ2-7	TRBV29-1	CSALRDTSYEQYF	TGCAGCGCTCTCCGGGACACCTCCTACGAGCAGTACTTC
once	NA	TRBJ1-1	TRBV19	CASSSQVHTEAFF	TGTGCCAGTAGTAGCCAGGTTCACACTGAAGCTTTCTTT
NA	NA	TRBJ2-3	TRBV4-2	CASSQGGAPGDTQYF	TGTGCCAGCAGCCAGGGGGGGGCTCCGGGAGATACGCAGTATTTT
NA	NA	TRBJ1-2	TRBV28	CASSRQYGYTF	TGTGCCAGCAGTCGACAGTATGGCTACACCTTC
NA	NA	TRBJ2-5	TRBV6-5	CASKRTGTLQETQYF	TGTGCCAGCAAGAGAACTGGGACACTCCAAGAGACCCAGTACTTC
NA	NA	TRBJ1-3	TRBV10-3	CAITQEGNTIYF	TGTGCCATCACCCAGGAGGGAAACACCATATATTTT
NA	NA	TRBJ1-4	TRBV5-8	CASSLVGFITNEKLFF	TGTGCCAGCAGCTTGGTTGGGTTTATTACTAATGAAAAACTGTTTTTT
NA	TRBD1	TRBJ2-5	TRBV6-1	CASRGGQGGQETQYF	TGTGCCAGCAGGGGCGGACAGGGGGGACAAGAGACCCAGTACTTC
NA	TRBD1	TRBJ2-7	TRBV6-1	CASSEDSDRVEQYF	TGTGCCAGCAGTGAAGACTCAGACAGGGTCGAGCAGTACTTC
NA	NA	TRBJ2-7	TRBV11-2	CASSSLGAGQGYEQYF	TGTGCCAGCAGCTCCCTCGGAGCGGGCCAAGGATACGAGCAGTACTTC
NA	NA	TRBJ1-1	TRBV7-9	CASSLGSNTEAFF	TGTGCCAGCAGTCTGGGGTCTAACACTGAAGCTTTCTTT
NA	NA	TRBJ1-4	TRBV28	CASSRQGSEKLFF	TGTGCCAGCAGTCGCCAGGGAAGCGAAAAACTGTTTTTT
NA	NA	TRBJ1-3	TRBV14	CASSQVLGNTIYF	TGTGCCAGCAGCCAAGTGCTAGGAAACACCATATATTTT
NA	TRBD1	TRBJ1-4	TRBV30	CAWATGAQEKLFF	TGTGCCTGGGCGACAGGGGCTCAAGAAAAACTGTTTTTT